Below, 4 T cell receptor beta chains from the same sample are listed, as sequenced in a study of tumour-infiltrating T cells in Burkitt lymphoma. Clones were sequenced by immunoSEQ multiplex PCR, and TCRdb holds only the in-frame ones, with some missing. The sample gives over 1,500 clones, 35% to 50% of which show up once; 2.5% to 3% is in the top ten. Input material: tumor tissue. All receptors derive from a human donor with Burkitt lymphoma.

This clone has a handful of counts. This rearrangement joins TRBV21-1 to TRBJ2-1; the listed D gene, TRBD1, was not tested against the DNA. TRBV21-1 is a recognized pseudogene. The CDR3 totals 16 residues. CDR3 DNA sequence: TGTGCCAGCAGCAGCTTACAGGGGGTTCTGGGGAATGAGCAGTTCTTC. It specifies CASSSLQGVLGNEQFF.

This clone was picked up a small number of times. This rearrangement joins TRBV5-6 to TRBJ1-6; D not resolved. Germline assignment: CDR1 SGHDT and CDR2 YYEEEE. The CDR3 has 14 amino acids. V lost 0 bases, J lost 12 bases, and 13 bases lay in between. The CDR3 loop reads CASSLAGNEGPLHF. The CDR3 DNA reads TGTGCCAGCAGCTTGGCTGGGAATGAGGGACCCCTCCACTTT.

The gene calls are TRBV13 and TRBJ1-5; the match to TRBD1 covers 7 bases. V shed 4 bases and J 5 bases; nucleotides not matched to a gene: 5. CDR3 length: 14 residues. Germline CDR1 reads PRHDT; CDR2 reads FYEKMQ (reference sequence). The CDR3 nucleotides read TGTGCCAGCAGCTCCAGGGGGTCCGATCAGCCCCAGCATTTT. It specifies CASSSRGSDQPQHF.

This clone was found a few times. The rearrangement uses TRBV4-1 and TRBJ1-1; D uncertain. The V gene lost 0 bases and the J gene lost 1 base, with 9 bases spanning the gap. The CDR3 covers 15 residues. Per the germline V gene, CDR1 is MGHRA and CDR2 is YSYEKL. The CDR3 region is CASSQEPSGNTEAFF. The CDR3 coding sequence is TGCGCCAGCAGCCAAGAACCGTCAGGGAACACTGAAGCTTTCTTT.